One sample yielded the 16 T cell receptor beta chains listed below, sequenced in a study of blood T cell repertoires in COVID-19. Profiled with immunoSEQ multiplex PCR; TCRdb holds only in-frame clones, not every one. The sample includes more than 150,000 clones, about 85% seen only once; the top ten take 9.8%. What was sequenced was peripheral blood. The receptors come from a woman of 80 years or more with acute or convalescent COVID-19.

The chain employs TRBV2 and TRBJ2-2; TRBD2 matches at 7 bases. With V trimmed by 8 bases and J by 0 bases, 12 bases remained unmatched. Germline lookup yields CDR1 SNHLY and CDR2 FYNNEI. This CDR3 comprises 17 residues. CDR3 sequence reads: CASRAGGSRPNTGELFF. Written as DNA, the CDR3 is TGTGCCAGCCGGGCCGGGGGGAGTCGGCCGAACACCGGGGAGCTGTTTTTT. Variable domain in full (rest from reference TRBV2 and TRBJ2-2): EPEVTQTPSHQVTQMGQEVILRCVPISNHLYFYWYRQILGQKVEFLVSFYNNEISEKSEIFDDQFSVERPDGSNFTLKIRSTKLEDSAMYFCASRAGGSRPNTGELFFGEGSRLTVL.

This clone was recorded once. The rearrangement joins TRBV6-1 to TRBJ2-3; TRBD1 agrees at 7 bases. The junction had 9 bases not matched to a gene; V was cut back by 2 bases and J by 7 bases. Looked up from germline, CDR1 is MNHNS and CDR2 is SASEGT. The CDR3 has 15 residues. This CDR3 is CASSERATGFHTQYF. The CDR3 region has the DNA TGTGCCAGCAGTGAACGGGCGACAGGGTTTCATACGCAGTATTTT.

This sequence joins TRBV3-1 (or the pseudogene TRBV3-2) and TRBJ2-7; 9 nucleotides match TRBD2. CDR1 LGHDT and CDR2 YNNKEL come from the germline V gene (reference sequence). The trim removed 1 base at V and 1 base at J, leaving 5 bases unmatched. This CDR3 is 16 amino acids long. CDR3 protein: CASSQGATSGSYEQYF. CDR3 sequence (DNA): TGTGCCAGCAGCCAAGGAGCGACTAGCGGATCCTACGAGCAGTACTTC.

The CDR3: CASSYSNRLRENGYTF. The CDR3 DNA follows: TGTGCCAGCAGTTACTCGAATCGTTTGAGGGAAAATGGCTACACCTTC. The chain carries TRBV6-5 and TRBJ1-2, with no clear D. CDR3 size: 16 residues. The V and J ends lost 0 bases and 6 bases respectively, with 17 bases between them. Per the germline V gene, CDR1 is MNHEY and CDR2 is SVGAGI.

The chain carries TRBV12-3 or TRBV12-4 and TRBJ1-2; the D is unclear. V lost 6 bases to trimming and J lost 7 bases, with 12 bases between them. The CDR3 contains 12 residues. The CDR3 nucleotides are TGTGCCAGCAGCCGAAGTCCGGGTGGCTACACCTTC. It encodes CASSRSPGGYTF.

The CDR3 DNA sequence: TGCGCCAGCAGCCCGCGACAGGGGAACTATGGCTACACCTTC. Translation: CASSPRQGNYGYTF. The gene calls are TRBV5-1 and TRBJ1-2; 8 positions agree with TRBD1. In germline, CDR1 is SGHRS, CDR2 YFSETQ. The J segment lost 2 bases and the V segment lost 4 bases, leaving 4 bases of the junction unmatched. The CDR3 consists of 14 residues. Full variable domain (missing parts from reference TRBV5-1 and TRBJ1-2): KAGVTQTPRYLIKTRGQQVTLSCSPISGHRSVSWYQQTPGQGLQFLFEYFSETQRNKGNFPGRFSGRQFSNSRSEMNVSTLELGDSALYLCASSPRQGNYGYTFGSGTRLTVV.

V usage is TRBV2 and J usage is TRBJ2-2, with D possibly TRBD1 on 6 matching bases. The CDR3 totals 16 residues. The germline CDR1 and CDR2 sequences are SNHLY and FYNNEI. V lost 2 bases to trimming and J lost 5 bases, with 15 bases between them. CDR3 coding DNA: TGTGCCAGCAGTGAAAACAGGGTTGGGGGAACCGGGGAGCTGTTTTTT. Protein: CASSENRVGGTGELFF.

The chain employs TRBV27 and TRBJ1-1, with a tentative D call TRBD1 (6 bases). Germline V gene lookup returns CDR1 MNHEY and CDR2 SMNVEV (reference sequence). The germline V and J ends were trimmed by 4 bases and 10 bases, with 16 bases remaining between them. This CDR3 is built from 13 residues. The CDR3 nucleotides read TGTGCCAGCAGTTCCGCATTAGGGACATTAGCTTTCTTT. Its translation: CASSSALGTLAFF.

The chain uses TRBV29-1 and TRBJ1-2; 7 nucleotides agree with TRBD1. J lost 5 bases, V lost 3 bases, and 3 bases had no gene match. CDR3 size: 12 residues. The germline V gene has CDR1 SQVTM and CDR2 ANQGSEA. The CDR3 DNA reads TGCAGCGTTGAGGCAGGGGGATATGGCTACACCTTC. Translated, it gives CSVEAGGYGYTF.

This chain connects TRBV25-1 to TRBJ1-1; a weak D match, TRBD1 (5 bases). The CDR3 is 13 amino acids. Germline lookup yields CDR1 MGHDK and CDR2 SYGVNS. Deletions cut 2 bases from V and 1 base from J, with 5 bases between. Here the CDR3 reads CASSEQGNTEAFF. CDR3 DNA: TGTGCCAGCAGTGAACAGGGGAACACTGAAGCTTTCTTT.

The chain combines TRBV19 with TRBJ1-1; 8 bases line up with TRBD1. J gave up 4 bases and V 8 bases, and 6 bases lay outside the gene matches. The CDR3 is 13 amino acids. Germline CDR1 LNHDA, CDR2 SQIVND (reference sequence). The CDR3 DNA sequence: TGTGCCAGTTCAGGGGGCCGGGGCACTGAAGCTTTCTTT. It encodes CASSGGRGTEAFF.

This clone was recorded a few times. DNA for the CDR3: TGCAGTGCTAGTCCAGGGCCTGGGCAGCCCCAGCATTTT. It encodes CSASPGPGQPQHF. This rearrangement joins TRBV20-1 to TRBJ1-5, with a tentative D call TRBD1 (5 bases). CDR3 size: 13 residues. The V gene's germline CDR1 is DFQATT and CDR2 SNEGSKA (reference sequence). V was cut by 3 bases and J by 7 bases, with 13 bases left in between.

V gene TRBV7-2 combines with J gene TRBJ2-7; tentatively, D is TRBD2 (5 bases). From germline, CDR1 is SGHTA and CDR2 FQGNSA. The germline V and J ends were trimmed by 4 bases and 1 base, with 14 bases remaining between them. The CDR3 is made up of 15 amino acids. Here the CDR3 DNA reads TGTGCCAGCAGCTCCCCGGGGATCGCATCCTACGAGCAGTACTTC. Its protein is CASSSPGIASYEQYF.

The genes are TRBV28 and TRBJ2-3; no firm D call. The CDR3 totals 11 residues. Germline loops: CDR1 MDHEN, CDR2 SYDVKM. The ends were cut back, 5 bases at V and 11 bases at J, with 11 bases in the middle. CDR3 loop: CASSGALEQYF. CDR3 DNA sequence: TGTGCCAGCAGTGGTGCTTTAGAGCAGTATTTT.

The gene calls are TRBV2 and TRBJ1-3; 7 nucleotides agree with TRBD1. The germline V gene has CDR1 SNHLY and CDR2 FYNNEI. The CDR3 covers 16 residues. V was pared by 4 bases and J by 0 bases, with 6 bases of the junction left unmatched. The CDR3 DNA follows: TGTGCCAGCAGTGCCGGGACAGTCTTCTCTGGAAACACCATATATTTT. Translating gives CASSAGTVFSGNTIYF.

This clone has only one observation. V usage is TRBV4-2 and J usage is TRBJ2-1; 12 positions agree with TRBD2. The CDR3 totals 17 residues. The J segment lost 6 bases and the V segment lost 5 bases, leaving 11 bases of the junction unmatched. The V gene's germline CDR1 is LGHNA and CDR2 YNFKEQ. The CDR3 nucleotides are TGTGCCAGCAGCGGTCGGCCTAGCGGGAGGGCCGGCAATGAGCAGTTCTTC. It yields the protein CASSGRPSGRAGNEQFF.